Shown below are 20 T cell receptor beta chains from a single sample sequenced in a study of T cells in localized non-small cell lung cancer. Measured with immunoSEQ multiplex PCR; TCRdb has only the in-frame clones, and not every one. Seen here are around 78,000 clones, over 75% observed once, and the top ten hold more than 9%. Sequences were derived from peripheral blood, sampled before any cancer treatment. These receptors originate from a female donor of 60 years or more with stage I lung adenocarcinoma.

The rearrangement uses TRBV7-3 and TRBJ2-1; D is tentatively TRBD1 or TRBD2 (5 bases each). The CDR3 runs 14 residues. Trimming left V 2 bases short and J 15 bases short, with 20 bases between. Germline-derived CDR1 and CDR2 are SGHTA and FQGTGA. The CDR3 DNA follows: TGTGCCAGCAGCTTATATCAGGGAGCCTCGAATTTGTTCTTC. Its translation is CASSLYQGASNLFF.

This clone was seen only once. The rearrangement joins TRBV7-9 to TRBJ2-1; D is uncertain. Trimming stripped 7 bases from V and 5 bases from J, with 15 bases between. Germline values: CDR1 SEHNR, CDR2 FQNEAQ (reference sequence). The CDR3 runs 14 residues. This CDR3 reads CASTVDDWNNEQFF. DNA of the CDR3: TGTGCCAGCACCGTAGATGACTGGAACAATGAGCAGTTCTTC.

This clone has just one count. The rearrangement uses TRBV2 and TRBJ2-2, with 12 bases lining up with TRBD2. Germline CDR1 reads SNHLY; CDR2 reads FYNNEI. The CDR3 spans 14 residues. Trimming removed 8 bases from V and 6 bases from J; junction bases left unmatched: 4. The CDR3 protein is CASATSGSSGELFF. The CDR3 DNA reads TGTGCCAGCGCGACTAGCGGGAGTTCCGGGGAGCTGTTTTTT.

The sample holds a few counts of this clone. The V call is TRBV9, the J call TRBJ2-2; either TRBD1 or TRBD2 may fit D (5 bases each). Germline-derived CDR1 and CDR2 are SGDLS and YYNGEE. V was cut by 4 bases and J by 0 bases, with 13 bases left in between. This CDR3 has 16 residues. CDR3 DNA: TGTGCCAGCAGCCCCTGGGACGAATCGAACACCGGGGAGCTGTTTTTT. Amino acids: CASSPWDESNTGELFF.

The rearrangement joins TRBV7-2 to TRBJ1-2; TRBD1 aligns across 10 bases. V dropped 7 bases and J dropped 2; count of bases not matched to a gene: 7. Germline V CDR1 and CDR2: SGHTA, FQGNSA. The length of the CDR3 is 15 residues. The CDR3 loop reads CASTPGTGVNYGYTF. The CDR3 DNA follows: TGTGCCAGCACCCCCGGGACAGGGGTGAACTATGGCTACACCTTC. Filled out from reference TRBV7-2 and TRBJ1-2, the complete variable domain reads GAGVSQSPSNKVTEKGKDVELRCDPISGHTALYWYRQSLGQGLEFLIYFQGNSAPDKSGLPSDRFSAERTGGSVSTLTIQRTQQEDSAVYLCASTPGTGVNYGYTFGSGTRLTVV.

The CDR3 DNA reads as TGTGCCAGCAGCTTAGGCAGGGGGGGGAATCAGCCCCAGCATTTT. Encoded protein: CASSLGRGGNQPQHF. The V call is TRBV7-2, the J call TRBJ1-5, with 7 bases identical to TRBD1. The CDR3 covers 15 residues. V dropped 1 base and J dropped 4; count of bases not matched to a gene: 4. Germline loops: CDR1 SGHTA, CDR2 FQGNSA.

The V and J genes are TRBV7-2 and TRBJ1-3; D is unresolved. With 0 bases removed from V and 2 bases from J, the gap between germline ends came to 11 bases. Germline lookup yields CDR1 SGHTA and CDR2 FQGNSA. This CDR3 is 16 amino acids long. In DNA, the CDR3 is TGTGCCAGCAGCTTAGCTCGGGCCAGGACTGGAAACACCATATATTTT. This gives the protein CASSLARARTGNTIYF.

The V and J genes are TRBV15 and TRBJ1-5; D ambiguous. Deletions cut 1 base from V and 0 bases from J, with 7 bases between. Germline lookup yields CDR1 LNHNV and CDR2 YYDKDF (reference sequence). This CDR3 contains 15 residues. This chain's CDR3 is CATSRGADSNQPQHF. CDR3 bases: TGTGCCACCAGCAGAGGGGCGGATAGCAATCAGCCCCAGCATTTT.

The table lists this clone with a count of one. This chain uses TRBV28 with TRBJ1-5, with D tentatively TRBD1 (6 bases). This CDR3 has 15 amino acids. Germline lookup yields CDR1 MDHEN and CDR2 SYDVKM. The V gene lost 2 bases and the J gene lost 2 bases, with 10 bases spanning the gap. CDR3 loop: CASSLTGSGNQPQHF. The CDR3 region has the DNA TGTGCCAGCAGTTTAACAGGGTCTGGCAATCAGCCCCAGCATTTT.

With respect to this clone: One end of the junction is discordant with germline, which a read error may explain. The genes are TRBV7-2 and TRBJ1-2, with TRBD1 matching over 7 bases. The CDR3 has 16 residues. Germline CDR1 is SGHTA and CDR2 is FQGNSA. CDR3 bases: TGCGCCAGCAGCCAAGAATGGGACAGCGGACACTATGGCTACACCTTC. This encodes CASSQEWDSGHYGYTF.

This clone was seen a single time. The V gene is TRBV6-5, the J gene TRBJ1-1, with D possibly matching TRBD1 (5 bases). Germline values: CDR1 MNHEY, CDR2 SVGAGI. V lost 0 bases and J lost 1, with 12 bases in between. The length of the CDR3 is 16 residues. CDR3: CASSYSPRAGNTEAFF. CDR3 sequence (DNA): TGTGCCAGCAGTTACTCTCCCAGGGCAGGGAACACTGAAGCTTTCTTT.

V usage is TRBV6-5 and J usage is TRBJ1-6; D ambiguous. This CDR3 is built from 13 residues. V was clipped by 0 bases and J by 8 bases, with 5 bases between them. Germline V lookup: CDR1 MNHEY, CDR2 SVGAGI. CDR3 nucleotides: TGTGCCAGCAGTTACTCGGGTGATTCACCCCTCCACTTT. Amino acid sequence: CASSYSGDSPLHF.

DNA of the CDR3: TGTGCCAGCAGCCCATCCCCAAGGGGGGGTAGCTCCTATAATTCACCCCTCCACTTT. This encodes CASSPSPRGGSSYNSPLHF. This rearrangement joins TRBV5-4 to TRBJ1-6; tentatively, D is TRBD1 (6 bases). V lost 4 bases to trimming and J lost 0 bases, with 20 bases between them. CDR1 and CDR2 (germline): SGHNT, YYREEE (reference sequence). The CDR3 totals 19 residues.

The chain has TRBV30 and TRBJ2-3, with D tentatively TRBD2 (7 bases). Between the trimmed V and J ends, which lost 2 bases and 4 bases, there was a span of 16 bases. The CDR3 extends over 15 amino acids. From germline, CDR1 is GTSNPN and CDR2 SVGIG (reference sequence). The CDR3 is CAWSPLGGRADTQYF. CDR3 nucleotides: TGTGCCTGGAGTCCCCTCGGGGGGCGAGCAGATACGCAGTATTTT.

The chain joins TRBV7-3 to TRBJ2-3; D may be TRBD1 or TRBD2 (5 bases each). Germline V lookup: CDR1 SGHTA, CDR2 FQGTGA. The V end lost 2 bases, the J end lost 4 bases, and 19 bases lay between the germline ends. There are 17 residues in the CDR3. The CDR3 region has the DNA TGTGCCAGCAGCTTACTAGCCTCCGCAGGGCGGGCAGATACGCAGTATTTT. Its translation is CASSLLASAGRADTQYF.

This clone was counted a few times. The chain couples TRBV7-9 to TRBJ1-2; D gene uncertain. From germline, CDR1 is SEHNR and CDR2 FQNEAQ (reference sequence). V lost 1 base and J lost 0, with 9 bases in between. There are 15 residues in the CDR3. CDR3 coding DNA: TGTGCCAGCAGCTTAGTGATAGGACCTAACTATGGCTACACCTTC. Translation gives CASSLVIGPNYGYTF.

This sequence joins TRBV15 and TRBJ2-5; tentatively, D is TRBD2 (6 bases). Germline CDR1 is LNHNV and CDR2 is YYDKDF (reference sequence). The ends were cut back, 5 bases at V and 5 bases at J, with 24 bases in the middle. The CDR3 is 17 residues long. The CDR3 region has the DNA TGTGCCACCAGCGTTCGACGCTCGGGACTTGCTGGGGAGACCCAGTACTTC. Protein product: CATSVRRSGLAGETQYF.

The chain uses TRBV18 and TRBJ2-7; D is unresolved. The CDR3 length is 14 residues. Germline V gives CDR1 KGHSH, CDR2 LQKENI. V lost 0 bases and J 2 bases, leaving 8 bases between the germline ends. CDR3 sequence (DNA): TGTGCCAGCTCACCACCCGGCCAGACCTACGAGCAGTACTTC. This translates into CASSPPGQTYEQYF.

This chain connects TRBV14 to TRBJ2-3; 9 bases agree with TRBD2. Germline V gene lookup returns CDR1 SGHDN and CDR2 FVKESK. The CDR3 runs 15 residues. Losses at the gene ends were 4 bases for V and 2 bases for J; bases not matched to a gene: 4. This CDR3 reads CASSRLAVNTDTQYF. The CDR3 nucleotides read TGTGCCAGCAGCCGACTAGCGGTGAACACAGATACGCAGTATTTT.

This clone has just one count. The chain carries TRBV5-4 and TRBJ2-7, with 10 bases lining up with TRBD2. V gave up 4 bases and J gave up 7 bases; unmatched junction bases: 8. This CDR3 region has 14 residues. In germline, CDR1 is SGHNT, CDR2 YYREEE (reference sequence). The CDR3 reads CASSPRSSGGEQYF. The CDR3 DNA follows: TGTGCCAGCAGCCCCCGGTCTAGCGGGGGAGAGCAGTACTTC.